These T cell receptor beta chains were read from a single sample in a study of blood T cells in healthy people across ages. TCRdb used MiXCR to reprocess the 5' RACE reads, holding one entry per CDR3 protein. The data contain roughly 1,500,000 distinct CDR3 sequences, around 36% of them seen just once; the ten biggest clones take up around 10%. The sequencing input was blood. These receptors came from a woman in her 30s in good health. CDR3s include the opening cysteine and the closing phenylalanine or tryptophan. The D gene is left open where the match is weak. Size is stated for part of the rows, as once, few or many counts, or as a class when the clone is expanded.

TRBJ2-1 NA NA TRBV7-2 CASSPGVVYTNKEQFF TGTGCCAGCAGCCCAGGGGTGGTATACACCAACAAGGAGCAGTTCTTC
TRBJ2-1 NA TRBD2 TRBV6-5 CASSPGTTANEQFF TGTGCCAGCAGTCCAGGGACTACGGCGAATGAGCAGTTCTTC
TRBJ2-1 NA NA TRBV29-1 CSVELGNYNEQFF TGCAGCGTTGAATTAGGGAACTACAATGAGCAGTTCTTC
TRBJ2-2 NA NA TRBV7-3 CASSLSIDTGELFF TGTGCCAGCAGCTTAAGTATAGACACCGGGGAGCTGTTTTTT
TRBJ2-7 many NA TRBV10-3 CAISEGWTHYEQYF TGTGCCATCAGTGAGGGGTGGACACACTACGAGCAGTACTTC
TRBJ2-1 NA TRBD2 TRBV27 CASSFKSGGDYNEQFF TGTGCCAGCAGTTTTAAGTCGGGGGGGGACTACAATGAGCAGTTCTTC
TRBJ1-2 few NA TRBV7-9 CASSLAYDGYTF TGTGCCAGCAGCTTAGCGTATGATGGCTACACCTTC
TRBJ2-3 NA NA TRBV12-3/TRBV12-4 CASSLRRGASGVRDTQYF TGTGCCAGCAGTTTAAGGCGTGGCGCCTCCGGAGTTAGAGATACGCAGTATTTT
TRBJ1-2 few NA TRBV15 CATSRVLEGLYGYTF TGTGCCACCAGCAGAGTCCTCGAGGGCCTCTATGGCTACACCTTC
TRBJ1-1 NA NA TRBV20-1 CSALRGVGNTEAFF TGCAGTGCACTAAGGGGGGTCGGGAACACTGAAGCTTTCTTT
TRBJ2-7 NA TRBD2 TRBV30 CALFDGREGYYEQYF TGTGCCCTATTTGATGGACGGGAGGGGTATTACGAGCAGTACTTC
TRBJ2-7 NA TRBD1 TRBV20-1 CSARAPPGQGLYEQYF TGCAGTGCTAGAGCCCCTCCGGGACAGGGCCTCTACGAGCAGTACTTC
TRBJ2-1 NA TRBD2 TRBV6-5 CASSYSASGGQFF TGTGCCAGCAGTTACTCGGCTAGCGGGGGGCAGTTCTTC
TRBJ2-1 NA TRBD2 TRBV6-5 CASSSASGGYNEQFF TGTGCCAGCAGTTCCGCTAGCGGGGGCTACAATGAGCAGTTCTTC
TRBJ2-3 NA NA TRBV6-1 CASSEVFVGRGTDTQYF TGTGCCAGCAGTGAAGTATTTGTCGGGCGTGGCACAGATACGCAGTATTTT
TRBJ2-7 many TRBD1 TRBV5-1 CASSLVGTGSYEQYF TGTGCCAGCAGTTTAGTAGGGACAGGCTCCTACGAGCAGTACTTC
TRBJ2-5 NA TRBD2 TRBV5-4 CASSAPGRGETYF TGTGCCAGCAGCGCGCCCGGGAGGGGAGAGACGTACTTC
TRBJ1-4 NA NA TRBV20-1 CSASSGAQGGRKLFF TGCAGTGCTAGTTCCGGGGCTCAGGGAGGGCGAAAACTGTTTTTT
TRBJ2-7 NA NA TRBV15 CATSFGSSYEQYF TGTGCCACCAGCTTTGGGAGCTCCTACGAGCAGTACTTC
TRBJ2-1 NA TRBD1 TRBV29-1 CSVEKGQGAVGQFF TGCAGCGTTGAGAAGGGACAGGGGGCGGTTGGGCAGTTCTTC
TRBJ2-7 NA TRBD1 TRBV29-1 CSVGQGGGYEQYF TGCAGCGTGGGACAGGGGGGGGGTTACGAGCAGTACTTC
TRBJ2-7 many NA TRBV6-5 CASSKTVAYEQYF TGTGCCAGCAGTAAGACTGTTGCCTACGAGCAGTACTTC
TRBJ2-3 NA NA TRBV7-2 CASILRGSTDTQYF TGTGCCAGCATCTTGCGGGGAAGCACAGATACGCAGTATTTT
TRBJ2-5 NA TRBD1 TRBV24-1 CATSDVTGWVETQYF TGTGCCACCAGTGATGTGACAGGGTGGGTTGAGACCCAGTACTTC
TRBJ1-2 few NA TRBV12-3/TRBV12-4 CASRAPGLQGYTF TGTGCCAGCAGAGCACCAGGGTTACAGGGCTACACCTTC
TRBJ2-6 many NA TRBV11-2 CASSDTGLSGANVLTF TGTGCCAGCAGCGACACAGGGTTGTCTGGGGCCAACGTCCTGACTTTC
TRBJ2-4 NA NA TRBV7-9 CASGDRGKNIQYF TGTGCCAGCGGGGACCGGGGAAAAAACATTCAGTACTTC